The 23 T cell receptor beta chains presented below share a single source sample, sequenced in a study of T cells in localized non-small cell lung cancer. Profiled with immunoSEQ multiplex PCR; TCRdb holds only in-frame clones, not every one. The sample carries about 24,000 clones, around 88% recorded once. The material was peripheral blood, obtained before any cancer treatment. The source of these receptors is a male donor older than 55 with stage II squamous cell lung carcinoma.

The chain recombines TRBV2 with TRBJ2-7; 7 bases are a match to TRBD2. Trimming took 5 bases from V and 2 from J; bases not matched to a gene: 12. The CDR3 totals 16 residues. Germline V gene lookup returns CDR1 SNHLY and CDR2 FYNNEI. CDR3 DNA sequence: TGTGCCAGCAGTCTTGCCCGACTAGCACCGGCCTACGAGCAGTACTTC. It translates to CASSLARLAPAYEQYF.

The gene calls are TRBV28 and TRBJ2-3; D not resolved. V lost 7 bases and J lost 0, with 11 bases in between. This CDR3 contains 14 residues. Germline CDR1 is MDHEN and CDR2 is SYDVKM. The CDR3 bases are TGTGCCAGCATCCCTCCGGGCAGCACAGATACGCAGTATTTT. Translation: CASIPPGSTDTQYF.

The chain has TRBV5-6 and TRBJ1-2, with TRBD1 as a possible D gene (6 bases). The CDR3 spans 15 residues. Germline values: CDR1 SGHDT, CDR2 YYEEEE. Trimming removed 5 bases at V and 4 bases at J, with 18 bases between. The CDR3 spells CASSPGQSDAYGYTF. The CDR3 DNA reads TGTGCCAGCAGTCCCGGACAGTCAGATGCCTATGGCTACACCTTC.

The V gene is TRBV5-4, the J gene TRBJ1-4; maybe TRBD1 (5 bases). V lost 0 bases and J lost 12, with 15 bases in between. Germline lookup yields CDR1 SGHNT and CDR2 YYREEE (reference sequence). The CDR3 has 14 residues. CDR3: CASSLAGGDHELFF. The CDR3 DNA reads TGTGCCAGCAGCTTGGCGGGGGGAGACCACGAACTGTTTTTT.

The chain recombines TRBV19 with TRBJ1-4; perhaps TRBD1 as D (6 bases). V was trimmed by 6 bases and J by 4 bases, leaving 15 bases between them. This CDR3 spans 15 amino acids. Germline-derived CDR1 and CDR2 are LNHDA and SQIVND (reference sequence). The CDR3 region is CASSASGAVNEKLFF. DNA for the CDR3: TGTGCCAGTAGCGCCTCGGGGGCCGTTAATGAAAAACTGTTTTTT.

This chain joins TRBV11-3 and TRBJ2-7; the match to TRBD2 covers 7 bases. This CDR3 has 18 amino acids. V dropped 8 bases and J dropped 2; count of bases not matched to a gene: 21. CDR1 is SGHNT and CDR2 is YENEEA in the germline V gene. CDR3 loop: CASSVGEGLLGTTYEQYF. The CDR3 nucleotides read TGTGCCAGCTCCGTCGGGGAGGGACTCCTGGGAACTACCTACGAGCAGTACTTC. The full variable domain, in which reference TRBV11-3 and TRBJ2-7 provide the parts outside the CDR3, is EAGVVQSPRYKIIEKKQPVAFWCNPISGHNTLYWYLQNLGQGPELLIRYENEEAVDDSQLPKDRFSAERLKGVDSTLKIQPAELGDSAVYLCASSVGEGLLGTTYEQYFGPGTRLTVT.

This chain links TRBV6-1 with TRBJ2-3; 11 bases are shared with TRBD1. The CDR3 is made up of 15 amino acids. Trimming cost V 5 bases and J 3 bases; bases outside gene matches: 4. The germline gives CDR1 MNHNS, CDR2 SASEGT. The CDR3 is CASSPRDRGTDTQYF. In DNA form, the CDR3 reads TGTGCCAGCAGTCCGCGGGACAGGGGGACAGATACGCAGTATTTT.

In its sample, this clone was seen a few times. V and J are TRBV9 and TRBJ1-5; tentative D call: TRBD1 (5 bases). The CDR3 is made up of 13 amino acids. The V end was cut by 3 bases, the J end by 9 bases, with 13 bases between. Germline CDR1 is SGDLS and CDR2 is YYNGEE. DNA for the CDR3: TGTGCCAGCAGCGGCCGGGACCTCGGGCCCCAGCATTTT. Translated: CASSGRDLGPQHF. The entire variable domain, with the rest obtained from reference TRBV9 and TRBJ1-5, is as follows: DSGVTQTPKHLITATGQRVTLRCSPRSGDLSVYWYQQSLDQGLQFLIQYYNGEERAKGNILERFSAQQFPDLHSELNLSSLELGDSALYFCASSGRDLGPQHFGDGTRLSIL.

This chain joins TRBV7-2 and TRBJ2-7; a possible D gene is TRBD2 (6 bases). The CDR3 covers 14 residues. Germline CDR1 and CDR2: SGHTA and FQGNSA. V gave up 5 bases and J gave up 3 bases, with 14 bases separating them. The DNA for the CDR3 is TGTGCCAGCAGCGTTTCGGGACTCCTCTACGAGCAGTACTTC. This codes for CASSVSGLLYEQYF.

The chain is built from TRBV4-3 and TRBJ1-3; D is ambiguous. Trimming shortened V by 0 bases and J by 3 bases, and 9 bases separated the two germline ends. The CDR3 has 15 residues. Germline CDR1 LGHNA, CDR2 YSLEER. In nucleotides, the CDR3 is TGCGCCAGCAGCCAAGAGTCCGCAGTTGGAAACACCATATATTTT. Protein product: CASSQESAVGNTIYF.

CDR3 residues: CASSQVGGYEQFF. The CDR3 DNA reads TGTGCCAGCAGCCAAGTCGGGGGCTATGAGCAGTTCTTC. The chain couples TRBV4-2 to TRBJ2-1, with D perhaps being TRBD1 or TRBD2 (6 bases each). The CDR3 contains 13 residues. Germline CDR1 LGHNA, CDR2 YNFKEQ. The V and J ends lost 1 base and 8 bases respectively, with 9 bases between them.

The chain links TRBV6-5 to TRBJ1-1, with TRBD1 as a possible D gene (5 bases). With 7 bases removed from V and 4 bases from J, the gap between germline ends came to 13 bases. Germline CDR1 is MNHEY and CDR2 is SVGAGI. The CDR3 spans 13 residues. The CDR3 nucleotides are TGTGCCAGCAAGCAGGGCTGGGGCACTGAAGCTTTCTTT. Protein product: CASKQGWGTEAFF.

The J gene is TRBJ2-2, the V gene TRBV6-5; D possibly corresponds to TRBD1 (5 bases). V lost 1 base to trimming and J lost 0 bases, with 9 bases between them. The germline V gene has CDR1 MNHEY and CDR2 SVGAGI. CDR3 length equals 16 residues. The CDR3 nucleotides are TGTGCCAGCAGTTACTATAGGACAACGAACACCGGGGAGCTGTTTTTT. This sequence encodes CASSYYRTTNTGELFF.

This clone has a handful of counts. This rearrangement joins TRBV11-2 to TRBJ1-2; D unclear. From germline, CDR1 is SGHAT and CDR2 FQNNGV. V lost 3 bases to trimming and J lost 7 bases, with 12 bases between them. CDR3 length equals 13 residues. The CDR3, as DNA: TGTGCCAGCAGCTTGCACAGTCAATTTGGCTACACCTTC. Translation gives CASSLHSQFGYTF.

This chain uses TRBV5-1 with TRBJ2-7; possibly TRBD2 for D (5 bases). CDR1 is SGHRS and CDR2 is YFSETQ in the germline V gene. Trimming removed 0 bases from V and 6 bases from J, with 10 bases in between. The CDR3 runs 13 residues. CDR3 nucleotide sequence: TGCGCCAGCAGCTTGGCCACCGAGGGCGAGCAGTACTTC. Its protein is CASSLATEGEQYF.

The chain combines TRBV29-1 with TRBJ2-5; TRBD2 matches 9 bases. The length of the CDR3 is 15 residues. Germline loops: CDR1 SQVTM, CDR2 ANQGSEA. The trim removed 8 bases at V and 5 bases at J, leaving 15 bases unmatched. The CDR3 DNA is TGCAGCTCACGGCCCGCGGGGGGGCCGGGGGAGACCCAGTACTTC. Amino acids: CSSRPAGGPGETQYF.

The gene calls are TRBV9 and TRBJ2-3, with 13 bases that match TRBD2. V shed 0 bases, J shed 5 bases, and the junction held 3 bases outside the gene matches. This CDR3 comprises 16 residues. From germline, CDR1 is SGDLS and CDR2 YYNGEE. The CDR3: CASSVGTSGSQDTQYF. In DNA, the CDR3 is TGTGCCAGCAGCGTAGGGACTAGCGGGAGCCAAGATACGCAGTATTTT.

This clone occurred once. This rearrangement joins TRBV2 to TRBJ2-7; a weak D match, TRBD2 (6 bases). The V and J ends lost 3 bases and 6 bases respectively, with 9 bases between them. This CDR3 is 12 amino acids long. Germline CDR1 reads SNHLY; CDR2 reads FYNNEI. The CDR3 loop reads CASSEGGVEQYF. Here the CDR3 DNA reads TGTGCCAGCAGTGAGGGGGGAGTCGAGCAGTACTTC.

This clone came up once. This rearrangement joins TRBV6-1 to TRBJ2-2; D ambiguous. V was cut by 4 bases and J by 3 bases, with 9 bases left in between. This CDR3 has 14 amino acids. From germline, CDR1 is MNHNS and CDR2 SASEGT. CDR3 amino acids: CASSGLSHTGELFF. In DNA form, the CDR3 reads TGTGCCAGCAGTGGGCTCAGTCACACCGGGGAGCTGTTTTTT.

About this clone itself: This specimen includes other DNA sequences encoding the same CDR3. The chain couples TRBV28 to TRBJ1-2; 9 nucleotides agree with TRBD1. The germline gives CDR1 MDHEN, CDR2 SYDVKM. Losses at the gene ends were 5 bases for V and 2 bases for J; bases not matched to a gene: 3. The CDR3 extends over 14 amino acids. CDR3 in DNA: TGTGCCAGCAGTCTAGGACAGGGGAACTATGGCTACACCTTC. This gives the protein CASSLGQGNYGYTF.

This clone has just one count. V is TRBV5-1 and J is TRBJ1-2, with 9 bases fitting TRBD1. Germline V CDR1 and CDR2: SGHRS, YFSETQ. Germline trimming cut 0 bases from V and 7 bases from J; bases unmatched to any gene: 10. This CDR3 is 16 amino acids long. The CDR3 here is CASSLDGQGRSGGYTF. Here the CDR3 DNA reads TGCGCCAGCAGCTTGGACGGACAGGGGCGGTCTGGTGGCTACACCTTC.

V and J are TRBV16 and TRBJ1-2; possible D gene TRBD1, 5 bases. The CDR3 loop spans 15 amino acids. V lost 4 bases, J lost 0 bases, and 12 bases lay in between. Germline V CDR1 and CDR2: KGHSY, FQNENV. DNA of the CDR3: TGTGCCAGCAGCCCCGCCGGGGGAGCTAACTATGGCTACACCTTC. Translated: CASSPAGGANYGYTF.

V is TRBV19 and J is TRBJ1-5, with D possibly TRBD1 on 5 matching bases. V lost 3 bases and J 0 bases, leaving 9 bases between the germline ends. The germline gives CDR1 LNHDA, CDR2 SQIVND (reference sequence). This CDR3 is built from 15 residues. The CDR3 region is CASSIAGYSNQPQHF. In DNA form, the CDR3 reads TGTGCCAGTAGTATCGCAGGGTATAGCAATCAGCCCCAGCATTTT.